The table lists the clone carrying this T cell receptor (beta chain) with a few counts. Its antigen is as yet unknown. With a much larger clone just one base away, this may be a read error. CDR1 is DFQATT and CDR2 is SNEGSKA in the germline V gene (reference sequence). The CDR3 covers 17 residues. V dropped 2 bases and J dropped 0 bases, with 17 bases sitting between them. Subjects aged 18 to 65 presented with newly diagnosed hyperthyroidism of less than 2 months' duration. Authors of the study amplified TCR beta CDR3 regions from RNA transcripts. When the TCR CDR3 underwent first-round RT-PCR, the HTBI primer set was used. One entry per CDR3 protein results from TCRdb running MiXCR on the multiplex PCR reads. The data show around 99,000 distinct CDR3 sequences, with 15% to 20% seen just once and 35% to 50% held by the top ten. This specimen comes from a study of T cells in Graves' hyperthyroidism and ophthalmopathy. The study's findings and limits: Researchers found most expanded thyroid clonotypes above 0.001 in blood as well. The model anticipated ophthalmopathy a median around 6 months pre-onset.

The chain carries TRBV20-1 and TRBJ2-1, with D perhaps TRBD1 or TRBD2 (5 bases each). This TCR was recovered from a woman aged 50 to 60 with Graves' hyperthyroidism. Sequencing was performed on blood. CDR3 in DNA: TGCAGTGCTAGAACCCCGGGGCTTCCCAGCTCCTACAATGAGCAGTTCTTC. This sequence encodes CSARTPGLPSSYNEQFF.